A single sample gave rise to the 23 T cell receptor beta chains below, sequenced in a study of blood T cell repertoires in COVID-19. Sequencing used immunoSEQ multiplex PCR; TCRdb keeps in-frame clones, though not all of them. The table has approximately 140,000 clones, 88% seen once. Sequencing was done on a sample of peripheral blood. Source of these receptors: a man in his sixties or seventies with active COVID-19.

This clone was found a few times. The chain couples TRBV6-5 to TRBJ2-2; 9 bases are shared with TRBD1. CDR1 is MNHEY, CDR2 SVGAGI, per germline. The CDR3 contains 15 residues. The V and J ends lost 6 bases and 4 bases, in that order; junction bases with no gene match: 6. The CDR3 spells CASRSRTGATGELFF. The CDR3, as DNA: TGTGCCAGCAGGAGCAGGACAGGGGCCACCGGGGAGCTGTTTTTT.

The CDR3 loop reads CASSLTGSNQPQHF. In DNA, the CDR3 is TGTGCCAGCAGCTTAACCGGGAGCAATCAGCCCCAGCATTTT. The chain recombines TRBV2 with TRBJ1-5; D unclear. Germline assignment: CDR1 SNHLY and CDR2 FYNNEI. V shed 6 bases and J shed 1 base, with 10 bases lying between them. This CDR3 has 14 residues.

The CDR3 sequence is CASKKDYNNEQFF. The DNA for the CDR3 is TGTGCCAGCAAGAAGGACTACAACAATGAGCAGTTCTTC. The chain combines TRBV2 with TRBJ2-1, with a possible D match to TRBD2 (6 bases). This CDR3 region has 13 residues. CDR1 SNHLY and CDR2 FYNNEI come from the germline V gene. Trimming cost V 7 bases and J 5 bases, with 12 bases left between them. The variable domain in full, with the rest retrieved from reference TRBV2 and TRBJ2-1, is EPEVTQTPSHQVTQMGQEVILRCVPISNHLYFYWYRQILGQKVEFLVSFYNNEISEKSEIFDDQFSVERPDGSNFTLKIRSTKLEDSAMYFCASKKDYNNEQFFGPGTRLTVL.

J is TRBJ1-1 and V is TRBV28, with D perhaps matching TRBD1 (5 bases). This CDR3 has 15 residues. The V end was cut by 3 bases, the J end by 4 bases, with 15 bases between. Germline V lookup: CDR1 MDHEN, CDR2 SYDVKM. The CDR3: CASSFGDSPGTEAFF. CDR3 in DNA: TGTGCCAGCAGTTTCGGGGACTCCCCGGGCACTGAAGCTTTCTTT.

The chain is built from TRBV11-2 and TRBJ2-3; D remains unclear. The CDR3 is 15 amino acids. V was clipped by 1 base and J by 4 bases, with 12 bases between them. Per germline, CDR1 SGHAT and CDR2 FQNNGV. CDR3 in amino acids: CASSLAPLAADTQYF. In DNA form, the CDR3 reads TGTGCCAGCAGCTTAGCTCCCCTGGCCGCAGATACGCAGTATTTT.

The V and J genes are TRBV3-1 (or the pseudogene TRBV3-2) and TRBJ1-5, with D perhaps TRBD1 (6 bases). Germline V gene sequence: CDR1 LGHDT, CDR2 YNNKEL (reference sequence). The ends were cut back, 1 base at V and 0 bases at J, with 13 bases in the middle. The CDR3 is 17 residues long. CDR3 loop: CASSQVGTSYSNQPQHF. The CDR3 DNA reads as TGTGCCAGCAGCCAAGTAGGGACAAGTTATAGCAATCAGCCCCAGCATTTT.

V is TRBV7-2 and J is TRBJ1-6, with a possible D match to TRBD1 (6 bases). V gave up 3 bases and J gave up 13 bases, with 13 bases separating them. The CDR3 contains 13 residues. Per germline, CDR1 SGHTA and CDR2 FQGNSA. CDR3 coding DNA: TGTGCCAGCAGCTTGACAGGCCTTGAGCCCCTCCACTTT. This gives the protein CASSLTGLEPLHF.

This clone was recorded only once. The genes are TRBV29-1 and TRBJ1-1; D unclear. Germline loops: CDR1 SQVTM, CDR2 ANQGSEA. V was cut by 5 bases and J by 3 bases, with 10 bases left in between. The CDR3 loop spans 12 amino acids. CDR3 loop: CSVSRADTEAFF. The CDR3 nucleotides are TGCAGCGTTTCCCGTGCGGACACTGAAGCTTTCTTT. Combining the CDR3 with reference TRBV29-1 and TRBJ1-1 gives the whole variable domain SAVISQKPSRDICQRGTSLTIQCQVDSQVTMMFWYRQQPGQSLTLIATANQGSEATYESGFVIDKFPISRPNLTFSTLTVSNMSPEDSSIYLCSVSRADTEAFFGQGTRLTVV.

The CDR3 protein is CASASGAGDTDTQYF. CDR3 DNA sequence: TGTGCCAGTGCAAGCGGGGCGGGAGATACAGATACGCAGTATTTT. V and J are TRBV19 and TRBJ2-3; 7 bases are shared with TRBD2. Germline V lookup: CDR1 LNHDA, CDR2 SQIVND (reference sequence). The CDR3 runs to 15 residues. V trimming: 8 bases; J trimming: 3 bases; junction bases outside the gene matches: 11.

V is TRBV24-1 and J is TRBJ2-1; weak D call: TRBD2 (7 bases). From germline, CDR1 is KGHDR and CDR2 SFDVKD. The V gene lost 9 bases and the J gene lost 9 bases, with 14 bases spanning the gap. The CDR3 has 12 amino acids. The CDR3 protein is CATSRGEGEQFF. In nucleotides, the CDR3 is TGTGCCACCTCGAGGGGGGAGGGTGAGCAGTTCTTC.

This chain joins TRBV6-2 or TRBV6-3 and TRBJ1-2; tentatively, D is TRBD1 (5 bases). In germline, CDR1 is MNHEY, CDR2 SVGEGT. This CDR3 has 13 amino acids. Between the trimmed V and J ends, which lost 5 bases and 4 bases, there was a span of 11 bases. The CDR3 loop reads CASSRQQSYGYTF. The CDR3 DNA reads as TGTGCCAGCAGTCGACAGCAATCCTATGGCTACACCTTC.

This clone was detected once. Other DNA sequences in this specimen translate into the identical CDR3. This sequence joins TRBV5-1 and TRBJ2-7; maybe TRBD2 (6 bases). The germline V gene encodes CDR1 SGHRS and CDR2 YFSETQ. Between the trimmed V and J ends, which lost 3 bases and 2 bases, there was a span of 9 bases. The CDR3 is made up of 13 amino acids. DNA for the CDR3: TGCGCCAGCAGCTCCTCGGGGGCCTACGAGCAGTACTTC. Translated: CASSSSGAYEQYF.

V gene TRBV28 combines with J gene TRBJ1-2; TRBD1 might be the D (6 bases). CDR1 and CDR2 (germline): MDHEN, SYDVKM. The CDR3 consists of 12 residues. V was trimmed by 10 bases and J by 1 base, leaving 10 bases between them. The CDR3 DNA reads as TGTGCCACCCCAGGGGTTAACTATGGCTACACCTTC. Translated: CATPGVNYGYTF.

The chain uses TRBV30 and TRBJ2-7, with D tentatively TRBD2 (5 bases). Germline assignment: CDR1 GTSNPN and CDR2 SVGIG (reference sequence). This CDR3 has 14 residues. Trimming removed 3 bases from V and 6 bases from J, with 18 bases in between. The CDR3 spells CAWRSPGEGREQYF. CDR3 nucleotides: TGTGCCTGGAGGAGTCCTGGCGAGGGCCGCGAGCAGTACTTC.

The chain joins TRBV10-3 to TRBJ2-1; 8 bases are shared with TRBD2. The germline V gene has CDR1 ENHRY and CDR2 SYGVKD. The CDR3 sequence is 16 residues long. Losses at the gene ends were 0 bases for V and 12 bases for J; bases not matched to a gene: 13. The CDR3, as DNA: TGTGCCATCAGTGAGTCTAGGGCGGGAGGCCTCACTTGGCAGTTCTTC. Translated: CAISESRAGGLTWQFF.

The chain couples TRBV28 to TRBJ2-5, with 15 nucleotides matching TRBD2. Germline CDR1 is MDHEN and CDR2 is SYDVKM. V was clipped by 2 bases and J by 4 bases; unmatched bases: 2. The CDR3 has 16 residues. CDR3 bases: TGTGCCAGCAGTTTACCGGGACTAGCGGGAGGAGAGACCCAGTACTTC. Protein product: CASSLPGLAGGETQYF.

The chain employs TRBV7-2 and TRBJ2-5; a possible D gene is TRBD2 (5 bases). The germline gives CDR1 SGHTA, CDR2 FQGNSA. The CDR3 length is 15 residues. Trimming took off 1 base at V and 3 bases at J, with 12 bases between the two ends. The DNA of the CDR3 is TGTGCCAGCAGCTTAGGATCCGGGAACGAAGAGACCCAGTACTTC. The encoded protein is CASSLGSGNEETQYF.

The chain joins TRBV11-1 to TRBJ2-1; weak D call: TRBD2 (6 bases). The CDR3 loop spans 16 amino acids. In germline, CDR1 is SGHAT, CDR2 FQDESV (reference sequence). Trimming removed 1 base from V and 3 bases from J, with 13 bases in between. This CDR3 reads CASSLEGGKNYNEQFF. Written as DNA, the CDR3 is TGTGCCAGCAGCTTAGAAGGCGGGAAGAACTACAATGAGCAGTTCTTC.

The chain couples TRBV9 to TRBJ2-7; 10 bases align to TRBD1. V trimming: 4 bases; J trimming: 6 bases; junction bases outside the gene matches: 7. From germline, CDR1 is SGDLS and CDR2 YYNGEE. There are 14 residues in the CDR3. The CDR3 protein is CASSSRQGAVEQYF. In DNA, the CDR3 is TGTGCCAGCAGCAGCAGACAGGGGGCTGTCGAGCAGTACTTC.

The CDR3 nucleotides read TGTGCCAGCAGGCAGGACAGGGTAAATGAAAAACTGTTTTTT. This gives the protein CASRQDRVNEKLFF. The chain is built from TRBV2 and TRBJ1-4, with 8 bases that match TRBD1. V shed 6 bases, J shed 5 bases, and the junction held 5 bases outside the gene matches. This CDR3 has 14 residues. CDR1 is SNHLY and CDR2 is FYNNEI in the germline V gene.

This chain joins TRBV5-1 and TRBJ1-1; 10 nucleotides match TRBD1. J lost 7 bases, V lost 4 bases, and 7 bases had no gene match. The CDR3 is made up of 14 amino acids. CDR1 is SGHRS, CDR2 YFSETQ, per germline. The chain's CDR3 is CASSPGTGAGEAFF. Here the CDR3 DNA reads TGCGCCAGCAGCCCCGGGACAGGGGCGGGTGAAGCTTTCTTT.

The V call is TRBV7-6, the J call TRBJ2-1, with TRBD2 matching over 13 bases. V lost 1 base, J lost 2 bases, and 2 bases stayed unmatched. Germline V gene lookup returns CDR1 SGHVS and CDR2 FNYEAQ. The CDR3 loop spans 17 amino acids. In DNA form, the CDR3 reads TGTGCCAGCAGCTTAGAAACTAGCGGGAGGGCCTACAATGAGCAGTTCTTC. Amino acids: CASSLETSGRAYNEQFF.

The chain couples TRBV6-2 or TRBV6-3 to TRBJ2-5, with a tentative D call TRBD2 (6 bases). From germline, CDR1 is MNHEY and CDR2 SVGEGT. Trimming cost V 4 bases and J 3 bases, with 15 bases left between them. This CDR3 has 15 residues. The CDR3 reads CASSLAAGPKETQYF. Written as DNA, the CDR3 is TGTGCCAGCAGTTTAGCGGCTGGGCCCAAAGAGACCCAGTACTTC.